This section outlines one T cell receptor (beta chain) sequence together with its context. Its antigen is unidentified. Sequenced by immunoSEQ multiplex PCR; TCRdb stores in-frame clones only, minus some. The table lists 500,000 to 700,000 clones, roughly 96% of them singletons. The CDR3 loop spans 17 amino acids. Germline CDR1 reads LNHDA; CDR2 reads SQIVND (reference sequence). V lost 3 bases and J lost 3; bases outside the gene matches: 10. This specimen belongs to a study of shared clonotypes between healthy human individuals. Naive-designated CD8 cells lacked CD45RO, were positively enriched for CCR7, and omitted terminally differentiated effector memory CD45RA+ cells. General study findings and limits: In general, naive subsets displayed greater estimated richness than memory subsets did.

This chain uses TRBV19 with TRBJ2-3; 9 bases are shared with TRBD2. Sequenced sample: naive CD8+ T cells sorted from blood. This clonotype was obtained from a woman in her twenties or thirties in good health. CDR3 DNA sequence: TGTGCCAGTAGTATGGGGCGGGAGGGCCTGCGGACAGATACGCAGTATTTT. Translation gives CASSMGREGLRTDTQYF.